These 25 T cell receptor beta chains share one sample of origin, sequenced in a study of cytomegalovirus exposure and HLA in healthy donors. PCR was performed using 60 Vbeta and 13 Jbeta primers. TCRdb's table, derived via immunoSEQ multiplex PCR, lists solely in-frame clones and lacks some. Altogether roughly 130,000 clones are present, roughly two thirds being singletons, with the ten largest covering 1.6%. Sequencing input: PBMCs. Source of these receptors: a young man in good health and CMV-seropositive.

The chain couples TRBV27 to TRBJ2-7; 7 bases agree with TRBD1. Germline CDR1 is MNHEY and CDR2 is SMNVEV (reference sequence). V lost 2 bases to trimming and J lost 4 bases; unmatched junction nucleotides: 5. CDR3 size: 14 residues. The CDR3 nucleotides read TGTGCCAGCAGTTTAATGGGACAGAGGTACGAGCAGTACTTC. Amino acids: CASSLMGQRYEQYF.

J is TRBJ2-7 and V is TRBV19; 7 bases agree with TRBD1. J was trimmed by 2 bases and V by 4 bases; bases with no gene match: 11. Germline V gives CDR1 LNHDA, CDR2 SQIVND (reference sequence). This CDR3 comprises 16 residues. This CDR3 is CASSTSGGSPTYEQYF. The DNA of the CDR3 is TGTGCCAGTAGTACATCAGGGGGTTCACCCACCTACGAGCAGTACTTC.

The CDR3 loop reads CASSTSGGQETQYF. Written as DNA, the CDR3 is TGTGCCAGCAGCACATCAGGGGGCCAAGAGACCCAGTACTTC. The chain uses TRBV11-2 and TRBJ2-5; TRBD1 matches at 7 bases. Looked up from germline, CDR1 is SGHAT and CDR2 is FQNNGV. The J segment lost 1 base and the V segment lost 5 bases, leaving 4 bases of the junction unmatched. This CDR3 has 14 residues.

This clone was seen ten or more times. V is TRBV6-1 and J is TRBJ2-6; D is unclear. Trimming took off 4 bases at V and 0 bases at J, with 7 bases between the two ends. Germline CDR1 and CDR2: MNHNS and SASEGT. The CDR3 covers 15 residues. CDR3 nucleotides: TGTGCCAGCAGTGCCTCTTACTCTGGGGCCAACGTCCTGACTTTC. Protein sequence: CASSASYSGANVLTF.

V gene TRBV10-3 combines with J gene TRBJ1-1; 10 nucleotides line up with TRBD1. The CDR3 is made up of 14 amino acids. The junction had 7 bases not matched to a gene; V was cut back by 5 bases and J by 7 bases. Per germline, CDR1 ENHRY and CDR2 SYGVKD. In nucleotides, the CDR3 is TGTGCCATCAGTTCCGGGACAGGGGACATTGAAGCTTTCTTT. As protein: CAISSGTGDIEAFF.

CDR3 nucleotides: TGCAGTGCTAGCTACTACGAGCAGTACTTC. Translating gives CSASYYEQYF. The rearrangement uses TRBV20-1 and TRBJ2-7; D gene unclear. The CDR3 has 10 residues. Germline CDR1 is DFQATT and CDR2 is SNEGSKA (reference sequence). The V gene lost 3 bases and the J gene lost 3 bases, with 3 bases spanning the gap.

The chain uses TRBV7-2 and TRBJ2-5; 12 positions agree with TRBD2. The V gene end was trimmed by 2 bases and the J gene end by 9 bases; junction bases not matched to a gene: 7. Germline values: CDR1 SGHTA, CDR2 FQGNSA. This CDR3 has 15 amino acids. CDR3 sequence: CASSLLAGGVVAQYF. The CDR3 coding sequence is TGTGCCAGCAGCTTACTAGCGGGAGGGGTGGTGGCCCAGTACTTC.

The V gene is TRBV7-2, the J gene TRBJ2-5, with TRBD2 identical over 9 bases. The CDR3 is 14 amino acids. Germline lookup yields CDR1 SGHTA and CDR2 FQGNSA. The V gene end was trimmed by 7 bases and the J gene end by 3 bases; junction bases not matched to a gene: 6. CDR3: CASTNLAGEETQYF. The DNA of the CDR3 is TGTGCCAGCACCAATTTAGCGGGGGAAGAGACCCAGTACTTC.

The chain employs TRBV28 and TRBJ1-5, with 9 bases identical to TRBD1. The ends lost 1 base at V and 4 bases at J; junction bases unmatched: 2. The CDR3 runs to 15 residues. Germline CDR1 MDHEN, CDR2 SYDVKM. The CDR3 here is CASSLFGQGNQPQHF. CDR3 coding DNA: TGTGCCAGCAGTTTATTCGGACAGGGGAATCAGCCCCAGCATTTT.

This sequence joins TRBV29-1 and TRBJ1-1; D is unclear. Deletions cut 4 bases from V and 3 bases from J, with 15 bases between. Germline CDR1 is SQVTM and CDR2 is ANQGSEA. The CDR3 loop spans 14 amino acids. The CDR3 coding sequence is TGCAGCGTTGGCCGCAGCGGTATATACACTGAAGCTTTCTTT. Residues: CSVGRSGIYTEAFF.

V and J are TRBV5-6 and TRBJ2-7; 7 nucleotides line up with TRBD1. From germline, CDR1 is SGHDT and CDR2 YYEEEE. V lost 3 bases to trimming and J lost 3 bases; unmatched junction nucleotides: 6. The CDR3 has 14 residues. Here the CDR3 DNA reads TGTGCCAGCAGCTACCGACAGGGTAGCTACGAGCAGTACTTC. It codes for CASSYRQGSYEQYF. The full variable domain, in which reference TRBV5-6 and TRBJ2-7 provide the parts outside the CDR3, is DAGVTQSPTHLIKTRGQQVTLRCSPKSGHDTVSWYQQALGQGPQFIFQYYEEEERQRGNFPDRFSGHQFPNYSSELNVNALLLGDSALYLCASSYRQGSYEQYFGPGTRLTVT.

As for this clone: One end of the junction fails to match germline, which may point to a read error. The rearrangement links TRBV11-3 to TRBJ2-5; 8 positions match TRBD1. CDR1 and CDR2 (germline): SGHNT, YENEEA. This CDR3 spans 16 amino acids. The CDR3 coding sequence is TGTGCCAGCAGTTTAGGGGGACAGGCCCGACGAGAGACCCAGTACTTC. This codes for CASSLGGQARRETQYF.

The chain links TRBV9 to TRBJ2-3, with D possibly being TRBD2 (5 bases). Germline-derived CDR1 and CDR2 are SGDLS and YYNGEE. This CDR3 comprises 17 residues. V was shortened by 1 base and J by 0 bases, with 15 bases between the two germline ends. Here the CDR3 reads CASSVKSAGLSTDTQYF. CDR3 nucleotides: TGTGCCAGCAGCGTAAAGTCGGCGGGTCTTAGCACAGATACGCAGTATTTT.

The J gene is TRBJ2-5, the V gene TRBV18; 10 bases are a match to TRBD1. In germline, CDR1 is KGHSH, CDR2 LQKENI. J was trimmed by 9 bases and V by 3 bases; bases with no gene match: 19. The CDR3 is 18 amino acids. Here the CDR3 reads CASSPNHFTGQGSLAQYF. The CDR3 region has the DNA TGTGCCAGCTCACCCAACCATTTTACGGGACAGGGGTCCTTGGCCCAGTACTTC.

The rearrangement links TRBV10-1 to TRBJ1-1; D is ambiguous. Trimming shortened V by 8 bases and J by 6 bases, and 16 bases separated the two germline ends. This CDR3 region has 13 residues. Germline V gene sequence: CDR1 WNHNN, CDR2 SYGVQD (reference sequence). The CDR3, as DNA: TGCGCCAGCCCAGAATATTCCGACTCTGAAGCTTTCTTT. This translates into CASPEYSDSEAFF.

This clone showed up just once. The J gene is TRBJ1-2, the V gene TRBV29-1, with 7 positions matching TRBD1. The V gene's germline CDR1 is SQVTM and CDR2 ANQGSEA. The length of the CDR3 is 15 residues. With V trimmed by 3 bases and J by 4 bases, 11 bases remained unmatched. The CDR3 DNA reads TGCAGCGTTGAGGACAGGCCCCTGAGAAGCTATGGCTACACCTTC. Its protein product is CSVEDRPLRSYGYTF.

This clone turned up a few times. This CDR3 is CASSWSGSNGELFF. In nucleotides, the CDR3 is TGTGCCAGCAGCTGGAGCGGGAGTAACGGGGAGCTGTTTTTT. This chain uses TRBV7-9 with TRBJ2-2, with 8 bases lining up with TRBD2. V trimming: 4 bases; J trimming: 7 bases; junction bases outside the gene matches: 5. CDR1 is SEHNR, CDR2 FQNEAQ, per germline (reference sequence). The CDR3 totals 14 residues.

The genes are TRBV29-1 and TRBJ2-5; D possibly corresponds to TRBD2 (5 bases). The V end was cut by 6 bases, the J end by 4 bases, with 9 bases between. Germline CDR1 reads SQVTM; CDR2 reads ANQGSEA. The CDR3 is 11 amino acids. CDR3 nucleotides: TGCAGCGTCGTTGGGAGAGAGACCCAGTACTTC. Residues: CSVVGRETQYF.

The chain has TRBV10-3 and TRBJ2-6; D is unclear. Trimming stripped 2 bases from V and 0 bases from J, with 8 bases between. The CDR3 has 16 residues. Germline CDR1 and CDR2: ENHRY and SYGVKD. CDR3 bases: TGTGCCATCAGTGAGCCAAGCTACTCTGGGGCCAACGTCCTGACTTTC. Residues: CAISEPSYSGANVLTF.

DNA of the CDR3: TGCAGCGTTCCCGATAGCGGGAGGGTCGGGAGTCTCTACAATGAGCAGTTCTTC. Residues: CSVPDSGRVGSLYNEQFF. The rearrangement links TRBV29-1 to TRBJ2-1; 11 positions match TRBD2. This CDR3 comprises 18 residues. Per the germline V gene, CDR1 is SQVTM and CDR2 is ANQGSEA. Trimming removed 5 bases from V and 3 bases from J; junction bases left unmatched: 15.

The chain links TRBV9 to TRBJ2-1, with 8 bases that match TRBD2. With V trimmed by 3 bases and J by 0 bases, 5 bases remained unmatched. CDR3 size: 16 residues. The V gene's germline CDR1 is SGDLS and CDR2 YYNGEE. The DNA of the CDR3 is TGTGCCAGCAGCGGTCAAGCGGGAGACTCCTACAATGAGCAGTTCTTC. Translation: CASSGQAGDSYNEQFF.

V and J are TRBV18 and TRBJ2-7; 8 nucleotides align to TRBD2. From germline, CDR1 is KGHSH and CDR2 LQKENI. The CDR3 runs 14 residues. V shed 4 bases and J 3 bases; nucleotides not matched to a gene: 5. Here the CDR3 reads CASSLAGTSYEQYF. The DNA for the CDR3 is TGTGCCAGCTCACTAGCCGGGACTAGCTACGAGCAGTACTTC.

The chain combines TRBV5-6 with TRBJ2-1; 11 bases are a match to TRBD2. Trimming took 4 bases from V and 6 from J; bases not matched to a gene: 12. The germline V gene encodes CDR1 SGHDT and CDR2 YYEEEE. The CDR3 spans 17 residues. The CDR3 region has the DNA TGTGCCAGCAGCCGACTCGCCCCCGGGACTAGCGGCAATGAGCAGTTCTTC. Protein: CASSRLAPGTSGNEQFF.

The CDR3 protein is CASSSPGQGAGETQYF. The CDR3 DNA follows: TGTGCCAGCAGCTCTCCCGGACAGGGGGCGGGAGAGACCCAGTACTTC. This chain joins TRBV5-4 and TRBJ2-5, with 11 bases identical to TRBD1. The CDR3 has 16 amino acids. With 3 bases clipped from V and 4 bases from J, the junction kept 8 bases outside the gene matches. In germline, CDR1 is SGHNT, CDR2 YYREEE (reference sequence).

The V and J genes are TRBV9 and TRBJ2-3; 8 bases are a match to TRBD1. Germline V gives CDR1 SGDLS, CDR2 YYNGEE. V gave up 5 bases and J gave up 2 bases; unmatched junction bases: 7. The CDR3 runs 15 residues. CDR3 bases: TGTGCCAGCAGGGGTCCAGGGGGCGACACAGATACGCAGTATTTT. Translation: CASRGPGGDTDTQYF.